The clone carrying this T cell receptor (beta chain) occurred a few times. Its antigen is currently unknown. The identical CDR3 is also encoded by other nucleotide sequences in the sample. The data were obtained in a study of beta chain features in type 1 diabetes. General observations from the study: TCRB CDR3s from Type 1 diabetes patients were moderately but significantly shorter in all four CD4+ subsets.

Sequencing targeted expressed TCRB transcripts, as all isolated RNA had been reverse transcribed. Sequencing was performed with immunoSEQ multiplex PCR; in TCRdb, only in-frame clones are kept and a portion is missing. The sample lists approximately 160,000 clones, about 9.3% occurring once. Germline V gene sequence: CDR1 KGHSH, CDR2 LQKENI. V was clipped by 6 bases and J by 3 bases, with 14 bases between them. The CDR3 is made up of 14 amino acids. Sequenced input: central memory CD4+ T cells from blood. The receptor comes from a man aged 25-45 years with type 1 diabetes. The rearrangement joins TRBV18 to TRBJ2-5; D is undetermined. The CDR3 sequence: CASSRSRGEETQYF. In nucleotides, the CDR3 is TGTGCCAGCTCCCGCTCCCGCGGCGAAGAGACCCAGTACTTC.